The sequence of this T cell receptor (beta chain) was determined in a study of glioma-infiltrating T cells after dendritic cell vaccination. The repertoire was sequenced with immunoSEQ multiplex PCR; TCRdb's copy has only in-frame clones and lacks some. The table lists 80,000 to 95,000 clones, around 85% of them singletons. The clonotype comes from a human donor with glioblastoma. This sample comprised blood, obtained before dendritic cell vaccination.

Written as DNA, the CDR3 is TGTGCCAGCAGCTTAGGCTCAGGGACAGTGGGCTACGAGCAGTACTTC. Translation: CASSLGSGTVGYEQYF. V is TRBV7-9 and J is TRBJ2-7; TRBD1 matches 7 bases. Germline CDR1 reads SEHNR; CDR2 reads FQNEAQ (reference sequence). The J segment lost 3 bases and the V segment lost 1 base, leaving 9 bases of the junction unmatched. CDR3 size: 16 residues.